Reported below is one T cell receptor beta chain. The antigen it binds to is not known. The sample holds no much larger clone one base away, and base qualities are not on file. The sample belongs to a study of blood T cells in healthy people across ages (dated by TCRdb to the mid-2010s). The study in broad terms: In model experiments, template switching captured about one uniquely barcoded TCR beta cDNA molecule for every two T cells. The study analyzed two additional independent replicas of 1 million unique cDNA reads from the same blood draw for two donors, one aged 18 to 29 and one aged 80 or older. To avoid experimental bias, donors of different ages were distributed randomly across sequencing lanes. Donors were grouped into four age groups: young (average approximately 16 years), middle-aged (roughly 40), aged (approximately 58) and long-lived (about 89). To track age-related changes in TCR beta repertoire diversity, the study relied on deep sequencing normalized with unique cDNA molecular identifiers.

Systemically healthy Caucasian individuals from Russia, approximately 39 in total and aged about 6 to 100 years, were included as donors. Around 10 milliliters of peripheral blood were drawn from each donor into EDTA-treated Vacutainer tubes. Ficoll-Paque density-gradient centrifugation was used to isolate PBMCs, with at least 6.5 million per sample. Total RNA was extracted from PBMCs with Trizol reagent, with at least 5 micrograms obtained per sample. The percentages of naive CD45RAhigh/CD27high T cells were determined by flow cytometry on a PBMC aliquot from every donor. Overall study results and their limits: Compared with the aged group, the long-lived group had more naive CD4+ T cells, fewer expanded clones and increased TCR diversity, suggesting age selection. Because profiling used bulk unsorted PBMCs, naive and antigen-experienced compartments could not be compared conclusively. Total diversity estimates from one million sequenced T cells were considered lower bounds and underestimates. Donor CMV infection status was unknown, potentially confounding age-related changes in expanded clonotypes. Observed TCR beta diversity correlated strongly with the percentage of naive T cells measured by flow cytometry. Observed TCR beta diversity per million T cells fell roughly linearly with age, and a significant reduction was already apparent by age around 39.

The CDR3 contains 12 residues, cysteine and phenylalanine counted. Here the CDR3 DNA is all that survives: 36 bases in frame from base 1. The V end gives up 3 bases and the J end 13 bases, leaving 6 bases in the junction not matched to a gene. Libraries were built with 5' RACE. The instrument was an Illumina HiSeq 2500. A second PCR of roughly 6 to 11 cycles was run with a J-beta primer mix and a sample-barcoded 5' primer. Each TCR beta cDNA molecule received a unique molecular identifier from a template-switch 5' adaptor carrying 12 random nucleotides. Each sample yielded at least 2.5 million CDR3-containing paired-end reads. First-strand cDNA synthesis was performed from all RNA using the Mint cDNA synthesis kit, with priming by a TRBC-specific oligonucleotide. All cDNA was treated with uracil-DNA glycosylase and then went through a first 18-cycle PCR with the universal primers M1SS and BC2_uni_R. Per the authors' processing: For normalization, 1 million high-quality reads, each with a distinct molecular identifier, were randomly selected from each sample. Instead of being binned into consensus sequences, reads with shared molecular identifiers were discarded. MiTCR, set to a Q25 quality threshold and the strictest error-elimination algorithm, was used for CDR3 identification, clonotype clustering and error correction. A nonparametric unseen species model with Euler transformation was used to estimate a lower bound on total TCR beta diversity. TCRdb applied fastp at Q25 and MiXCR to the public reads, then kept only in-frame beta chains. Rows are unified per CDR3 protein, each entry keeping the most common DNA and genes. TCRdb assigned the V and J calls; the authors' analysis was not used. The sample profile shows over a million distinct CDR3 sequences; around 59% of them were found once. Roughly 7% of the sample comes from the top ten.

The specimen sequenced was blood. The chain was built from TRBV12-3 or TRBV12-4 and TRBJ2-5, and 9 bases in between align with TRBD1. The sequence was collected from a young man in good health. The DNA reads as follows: TGTGCCAGCAGTTTGTGGGACAGGGCGTCGTACTTC. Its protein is CASSLWDRASYF.